This T cell receptor beta chain was observed in a study of human T cells and chemical hapten exposure. Overall study results and limits: Higher patch test scores went with higher counts of PT1 expanded TCRs.

Deletions cut 7 bases from V and 2 bases from J, with 6 bases between. The CDR3 loop spans 12 amino acids. Time point: patch test 1, 2 weeks after DPC sensitization. Treatment described: therapeutic diphenylcyclopropenone sensitization with weekly scalp DPC. About this clonotype: Its target is not known.

MiXCR was run by TCRdb on the RACE reads, yielding one entry per CDR3 protein. The sample lists about 340,000 distinct CDR3 sequences; approximately 6.3% were seen once. The sequence was obtained from a woman under 30 with alopecia areata. Some clones in this sample may be carry-over from other donors' samples. The chain employs TRBV12-3 or TRBV12-4 and TRBJ1-5; D unresolved. The input for sequencing was whole blood, taken in connection with sensitization to the hapten diphenylcyclopropenone (DPC). This chain's CDR3 is CASTSGNQPQHF. DNA for the CDR3: TGTGCCAGCACCTCTGGCAATCAGCCCCAGCATTTT.